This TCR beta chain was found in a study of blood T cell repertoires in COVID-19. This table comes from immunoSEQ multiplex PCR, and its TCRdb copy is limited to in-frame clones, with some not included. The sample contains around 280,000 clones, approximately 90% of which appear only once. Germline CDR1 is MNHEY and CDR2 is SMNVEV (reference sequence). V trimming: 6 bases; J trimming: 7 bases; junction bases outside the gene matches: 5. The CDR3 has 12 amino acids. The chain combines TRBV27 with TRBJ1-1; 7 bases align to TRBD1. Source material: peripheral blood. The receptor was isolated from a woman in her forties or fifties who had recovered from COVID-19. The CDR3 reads CASRSTGREAFF. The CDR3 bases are TGTGCCAGCAGGTCGACAGGGCGTGAAGCTTTCTTT.